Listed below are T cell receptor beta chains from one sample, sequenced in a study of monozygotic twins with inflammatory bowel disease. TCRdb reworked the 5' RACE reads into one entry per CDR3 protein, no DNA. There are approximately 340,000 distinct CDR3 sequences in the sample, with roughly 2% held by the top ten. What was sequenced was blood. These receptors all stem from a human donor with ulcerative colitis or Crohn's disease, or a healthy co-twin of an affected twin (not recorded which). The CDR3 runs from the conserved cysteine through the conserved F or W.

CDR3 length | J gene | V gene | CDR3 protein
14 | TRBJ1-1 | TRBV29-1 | CSAEKAGRDTEAFF
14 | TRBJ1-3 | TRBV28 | CASTRGGPGNTIYF
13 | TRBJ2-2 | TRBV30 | CAWSSGLAGELFF
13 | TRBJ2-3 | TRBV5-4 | CASSLDRLDTQYF
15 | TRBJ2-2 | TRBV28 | CASSSGQTSTGELFF
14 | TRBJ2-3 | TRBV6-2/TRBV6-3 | CASSYEGSADTQYF
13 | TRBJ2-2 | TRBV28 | CASRVTGTGELFF
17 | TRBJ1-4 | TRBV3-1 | CASIQDGAAQGWEKLFF
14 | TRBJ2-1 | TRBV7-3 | CASSYFAGEDEQFF
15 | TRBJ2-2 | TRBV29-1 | CSVVRLAGEAGELFF
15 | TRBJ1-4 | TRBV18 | CASSPFRGRNEKLFF
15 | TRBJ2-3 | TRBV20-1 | CSARDPWRGTDTQYF
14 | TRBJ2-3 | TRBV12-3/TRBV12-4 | CASTTAPSTDTQYF
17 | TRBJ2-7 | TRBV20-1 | CSARDTSGRFSPYEQYF
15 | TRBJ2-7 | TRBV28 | CASSSGDREGCEQYF
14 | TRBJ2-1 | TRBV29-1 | CSVDPSGSYNEQFF
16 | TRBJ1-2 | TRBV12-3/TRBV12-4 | CASSLVPGALNYGYTF
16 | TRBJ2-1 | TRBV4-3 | CASSQDPGGQYNEQFF
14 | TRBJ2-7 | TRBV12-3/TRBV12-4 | CASSLIAGTYEQYF
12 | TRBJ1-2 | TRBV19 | CAGGDKFYGYTF
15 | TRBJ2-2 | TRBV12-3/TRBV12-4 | CATLKDTTNTGELFF
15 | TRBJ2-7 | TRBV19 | CASGGPGQGIYEQYF
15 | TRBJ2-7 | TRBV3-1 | CASSQDVGGSNEQYF
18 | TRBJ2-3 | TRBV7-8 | CASSLAALAVFSTDTQYF
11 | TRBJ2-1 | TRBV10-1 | CASSGGNEQFF
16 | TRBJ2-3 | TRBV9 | CASSETLAGVTDTQYF
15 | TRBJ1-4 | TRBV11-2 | CASSKGQGRNEKLFF
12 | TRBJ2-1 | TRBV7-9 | CASSATANEQFF
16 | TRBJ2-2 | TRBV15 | CATSLGLAGENGELFF
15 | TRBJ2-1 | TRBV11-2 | CASSLYGARSLEGVF
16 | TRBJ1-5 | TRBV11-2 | CASSVAGTGNNQPQHF
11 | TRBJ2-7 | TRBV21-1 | CASSRVLEQYF
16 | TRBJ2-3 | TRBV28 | CASSLWASGSTDTQYF
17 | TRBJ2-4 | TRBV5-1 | CASSGTGLSRAKNIQYF
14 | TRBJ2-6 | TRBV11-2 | CASHWASGANVLTF
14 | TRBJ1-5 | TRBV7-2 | CASSLRDSNQPQHF
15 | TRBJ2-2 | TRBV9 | CASSVALGAAGELFF
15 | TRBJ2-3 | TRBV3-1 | CASSQDLGPSGTQYF
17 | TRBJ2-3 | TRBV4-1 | CASSQDSAGGPADTQYF
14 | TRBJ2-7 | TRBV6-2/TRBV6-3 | CASATGTHLYEQYF
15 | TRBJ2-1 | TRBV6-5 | CASSYGTSNYNEQFF
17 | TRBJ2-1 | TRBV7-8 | CASSSTVAGSSYNEQFF
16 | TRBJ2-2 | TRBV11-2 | CASRVGGLAGTGELFF
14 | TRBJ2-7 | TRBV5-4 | CARSFPGVPYEQYF
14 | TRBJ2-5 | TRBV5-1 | CASSAGQAEETQYF
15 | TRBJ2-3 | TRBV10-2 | CASSSDRGFSDTQYF
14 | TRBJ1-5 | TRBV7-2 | CASSLQQGNQPQHF
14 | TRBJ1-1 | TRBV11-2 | CASRPYKGNTEAFF
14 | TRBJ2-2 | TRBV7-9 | CASSLAPSLRELFF
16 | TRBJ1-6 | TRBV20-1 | CSASKEGFSLGSPLHF
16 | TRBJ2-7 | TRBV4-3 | CASSQDGTGFSYEQYF
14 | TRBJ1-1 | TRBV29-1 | CSVEELTGSPEAFF
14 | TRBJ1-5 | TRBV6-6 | CASSSRDRNQPQHF
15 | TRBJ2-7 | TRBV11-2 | CASSPLAGADYEQYF
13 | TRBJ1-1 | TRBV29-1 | CSVSRDRNTEAFF
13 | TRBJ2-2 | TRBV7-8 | CASSLPVTGELFF